One TCR beta chain is described in this entry. Its antigen remains unidentified. One base away there is no much larger clone; base qualities are not given. The donors were healthy, HIV-negative adults with no recently reported acute infections or vaccinations. All donors were Caucasian adults living in Nashville, Tennessee, USA. Magnetic negative selection was used to enrich CD4+ T cells, after which naive cells were positively selected on CD45RA and the negative fraction became the memory subset. Blood was collected by leukapheresis, and PBMCs were isolated by Ficoll-Histopaque density gradient centrifugation and then cryopreserved in liquid nitrogen vapor phase. Purity and quantity of every magnetically sorted T cell population were checked by analytical flow cytometry. From each sorted fraction, genomic DNA was isolated and quantified by UV absorbance on a Nanodrop 2000c. TCR CDR3 regions were amplified from genomic DNA by multiplex PCR using the deep immunoSEQ assay. Extracted genomic DNA from each cell subset was distributed evenly across all wells of several immunoSEQ 96-well plates, and each plate was treated as a replicate. For sorted subsets, each replicate PCR was loaded with 200 ng genomic DNA, equivalent to about 30,000 T cell genomes. The purified libraries were quantified using a Qubit 3.0 fluorometer, sized with a Bioanalyzer 2100, and then quantified again using the KAPA Library Quantification kit. Every immunoSEQ 96-well plate was sequenced on a dedicated single-read 150-cycle Illumina NextSeq 550 flow cell. In the paper's pipeline: The immunoSEQ output contained only junctional sequences without quality scores, so filtering could not match that applied to full-length reads. To assign V/J genes and CDR3, sequences were annotated against IMGT germline references using PyIR, a Python wrapper for IgBLAST v1.9. Reads were filtered out if the reads had weak V/J assignments (E-value above 1e-6), no CDR3, stop codons, out-of-frame junctions, or ambiguous translated residues. A V3J clonotype was defined by an identical inferred V gene, J gene, and CDR3 amino acid sequence. To compute the percentage overlap between repertoires, the number of shared unique clonotypes was divided by the size of the smaller repertoire. Repertoire richness was assessed with RTK rarefaction, the Chao1 estimator, and Recon v2.1 estimates of unobserved clonotypes. Generation probabilities were computed with OLGA for all TCRbeta clonotypes obtained by the gDNA method from several donors. TCRdb provides this immuneACCESS table in a form limited to in-frame rearrangements. Some clones are lacking; in checked studies, under half of them reflect an unresolved V gene, and why the rest are absent is not known. V, J and clone size are those of that table, while D and trimming were read from the DNA. For this sample the table gives around 2,000,000 clones, of which around 95% were detected only once. The top ten hold roughly 0.13% of the sample.

As encoded in the germline V gene (reference sequence), CDR1 is GTSNPN while CDR2 is SVGIG. V gives up 3 bases and J gives up 11 bases, and the segment between their germline ends measures 22 bases. The CDR3 runs 14 residues from the cysteine to the phenylalanine. Of the read, only the CDR3 DNA is kept; its 42 bases are in frame from base 1. This record comes from a study of shared clonotypes between healthy human individuals (dated by TCRdb to between 2020 and 2021). The study in broad terms: Three men and a couple of women, aged 18 to 49 years, made up the cohort. For each donor, CD4 naive and CD4 memory were each given three plates, CD8 naive was given two plates, and CD8 memory was given one plate. To estimate repertoire size and how much clonotype sharing occurs between individuals, the study deeply sequenced the blood TCR repertoires of roughly 5 healthy adults. Libraries were prepared and TCR repertoires were sequenced by different laboratories using diverse techniques, in order to increase sequencing depth and limit assay-specific biases. Each donor's leukapheresis produced roughly between about 0.85 and 10 billion PBMCs.

Results and caveats for the whole study, not just this receptor: Incomplete sequencing was indicated by rarefaction of sorted-subset datasets, despite the large sequencing depth. Because the study included a small number of donors, the genetic and exposure-history diversity represented was limited. When a handful of donors were compared, the shared fraction of clonotypes was roughly 5% for naive CD4, approximately 3.5% for naive CD8, roughly 2.3% for memory CD4, and 0.4% for memory CD8. Pairwise subsampling indicated that sequencing depth was expected to affect the degree of clonotype sharing among donors. Sampling was restricted to blood, and TCR repertoires in tissue are likely to differ from TCR repertoires in blood. Higher generation probabilities were observed for clonotypes shared by all four sorted-subset donors than for non-shared clonotypes. Estimated clonotype richness was generally larger for naive than for memory subsets.

The sample comprised naive CD4+ T cells sorted from blood. The cell subset or site label here, explained by the study, means: CD45RA+ positively selected. This TCR came from a man aged 18 to 29 in good health. Recombination connected TRBV30 to TRBJ1-1; the D region possibly corresponds to TRBD1 (5 bases align). Here is the DNA: TGTGCCTGGAGCCAACCCGGGACTGGGGATCGGGCTTTCTTT. It specifies CAWSQPGTGDRAFF.